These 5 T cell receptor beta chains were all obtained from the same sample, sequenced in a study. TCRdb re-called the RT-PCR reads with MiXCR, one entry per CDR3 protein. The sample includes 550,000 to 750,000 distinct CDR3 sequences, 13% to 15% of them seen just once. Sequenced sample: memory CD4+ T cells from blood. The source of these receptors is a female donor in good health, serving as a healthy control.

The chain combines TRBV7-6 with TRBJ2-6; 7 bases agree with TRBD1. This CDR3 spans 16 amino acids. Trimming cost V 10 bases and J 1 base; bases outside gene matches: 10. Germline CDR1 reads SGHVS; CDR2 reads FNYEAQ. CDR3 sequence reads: CATTTGQTSGANVLTF. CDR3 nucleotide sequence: TGTGCCACAACCACGGGACAGACTTCTGGGGCCAACGTCCTGACTTTC.

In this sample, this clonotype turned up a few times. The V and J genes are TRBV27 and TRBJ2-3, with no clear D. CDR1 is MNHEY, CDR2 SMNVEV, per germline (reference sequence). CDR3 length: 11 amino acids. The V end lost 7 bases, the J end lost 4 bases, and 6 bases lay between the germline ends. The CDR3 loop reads CASKRSDTQYF. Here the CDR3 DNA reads TGTGCCAGCAAAAGGTCAGATACGCAGTATTTT.

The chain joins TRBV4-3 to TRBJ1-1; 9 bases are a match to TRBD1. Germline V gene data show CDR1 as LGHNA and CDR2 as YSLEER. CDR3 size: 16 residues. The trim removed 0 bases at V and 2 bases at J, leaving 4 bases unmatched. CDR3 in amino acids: CASSQENRGHNTEAFF. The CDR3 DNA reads TGCGCCAGCAGCCAAGAGAACAGGGGGCATAACACTGAAGCTTTCTTT.

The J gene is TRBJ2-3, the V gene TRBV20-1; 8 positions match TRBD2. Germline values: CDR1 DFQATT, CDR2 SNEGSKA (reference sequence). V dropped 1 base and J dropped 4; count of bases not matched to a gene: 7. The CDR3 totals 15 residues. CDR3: CSARAPSGSADTQYF. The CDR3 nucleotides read TGCAGTGCTAGAGCCCCCAGCGGGAGTGCAGATACGCAGTATTTT.

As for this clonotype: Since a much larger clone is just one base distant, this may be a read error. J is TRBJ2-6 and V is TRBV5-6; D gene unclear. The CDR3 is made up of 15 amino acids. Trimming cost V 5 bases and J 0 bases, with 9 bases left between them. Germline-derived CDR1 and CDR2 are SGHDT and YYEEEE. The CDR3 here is CASSYRTSGANVLTF. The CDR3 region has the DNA TGTGCCAGCAGTTACCGGACCTCTGGGGCCAACGTCCTGACTTTC.